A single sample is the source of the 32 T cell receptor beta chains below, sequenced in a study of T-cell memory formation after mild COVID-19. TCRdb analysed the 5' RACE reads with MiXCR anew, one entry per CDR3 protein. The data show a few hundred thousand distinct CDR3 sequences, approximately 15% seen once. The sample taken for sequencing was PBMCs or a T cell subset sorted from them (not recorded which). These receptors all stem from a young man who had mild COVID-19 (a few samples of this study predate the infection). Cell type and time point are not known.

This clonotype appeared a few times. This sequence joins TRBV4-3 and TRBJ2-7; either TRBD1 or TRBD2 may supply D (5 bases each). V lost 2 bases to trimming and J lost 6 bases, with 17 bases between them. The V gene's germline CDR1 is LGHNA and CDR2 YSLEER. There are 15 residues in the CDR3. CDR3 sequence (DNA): TGCGCCAGCAGCCAATTCAGTCGAGGGGATTCCGAGCAGTACTTC. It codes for CASSQFSRGDSEQYF.

The DNA for the CDR3 is TGCGCCAGCAGCCCGTGGGAGGGACCTATGAGCAATCAGCCCCAGCATTTT. This codes for CASSPWEGPMSNQPQHF. The chain has TRBV10-2 and TRBJ1-5, with D possibly being TRBD1 (5 bases). This CDR3 is 17 amino acids long. CDR1 and CDR2 from the germline V gene are WSHSY and SAAADI. Deletions cut 6 bases from V and 1 base from J, with 19 bases between.

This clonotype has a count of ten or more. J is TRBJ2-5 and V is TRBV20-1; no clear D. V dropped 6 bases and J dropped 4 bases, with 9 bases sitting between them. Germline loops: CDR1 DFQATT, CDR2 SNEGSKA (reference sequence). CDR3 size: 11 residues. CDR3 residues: CSAVRSETQYF. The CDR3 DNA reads TGCAGTGCCGTGAGATCAGAGACCCAGTACTTC.

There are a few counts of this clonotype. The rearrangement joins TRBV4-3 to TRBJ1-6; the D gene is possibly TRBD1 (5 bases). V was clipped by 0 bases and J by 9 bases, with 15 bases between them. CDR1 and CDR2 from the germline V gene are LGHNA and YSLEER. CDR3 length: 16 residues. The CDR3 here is CASSQDEIGVSSPLHF. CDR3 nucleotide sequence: TGCGCCAGCAGCCAAGATGAGATAGGGGTTAGTTCACCCCTCCACTTT.

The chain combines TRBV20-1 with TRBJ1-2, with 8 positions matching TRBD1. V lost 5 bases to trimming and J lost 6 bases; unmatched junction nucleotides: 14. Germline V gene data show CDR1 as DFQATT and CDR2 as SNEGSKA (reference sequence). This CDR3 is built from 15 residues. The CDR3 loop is CSAPPAGGGLDGYTF. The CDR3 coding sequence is TGCAGTGCTCCTCCGGCAGGGGGCGGTTTGGATGGCTACACCTTC.

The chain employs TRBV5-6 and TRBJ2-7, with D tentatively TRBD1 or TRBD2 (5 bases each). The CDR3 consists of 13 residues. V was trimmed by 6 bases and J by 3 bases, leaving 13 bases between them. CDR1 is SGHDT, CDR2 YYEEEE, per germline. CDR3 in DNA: TGTGCCAGCACCTCGAGGGGCGGCTACGAGCAGTACTTC. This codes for CASTSRGGYEQYF.

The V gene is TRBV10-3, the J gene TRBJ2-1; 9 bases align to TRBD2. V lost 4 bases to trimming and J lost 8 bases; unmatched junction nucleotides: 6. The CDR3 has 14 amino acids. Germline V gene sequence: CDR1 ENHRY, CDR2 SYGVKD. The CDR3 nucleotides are TGTGCCATCAGTGCGGCGGGGGGGTTGGATGAGCAGTTCTTC. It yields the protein CAISAAGGLDEQFF.

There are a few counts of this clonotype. The CDR3 sequence is CASSQDNSNQPQHF. The CDR3 DNA sequence: TGTGCCAGCAGCCAGGACAATAGCAATCAGCCCCAGCATTTT. The chain employs TRBV7-8 and TRBJ1-5; TRBD1 is a possible D gene (5 bases). Trimming took off 5 bases at V and 0 bases at J, with 8 bases between the two ends. CDR1 and CDR2 (germline): SGHVS, FQNEAQ. This CDR3 region has 14 residues.

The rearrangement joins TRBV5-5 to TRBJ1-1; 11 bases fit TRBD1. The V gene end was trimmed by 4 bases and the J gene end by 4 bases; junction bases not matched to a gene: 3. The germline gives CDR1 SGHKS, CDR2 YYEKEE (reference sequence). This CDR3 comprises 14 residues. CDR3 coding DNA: TGTGCCAGCAGCGGGGGACAGGGGGGCACTGAAGCTTTCTTT. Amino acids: CASSGGQGGTEAFF. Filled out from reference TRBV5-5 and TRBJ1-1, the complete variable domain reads DAGVTQSPTHLIKTRGQQVTLRCSPISGHKSVSWYQQVLGQGPQFIFQYYEKEERGRGNFPDRFSARQFPNYSSELNVNALLLGDSALYLCASSGGQGGTEAFFGQGTRLTVV.

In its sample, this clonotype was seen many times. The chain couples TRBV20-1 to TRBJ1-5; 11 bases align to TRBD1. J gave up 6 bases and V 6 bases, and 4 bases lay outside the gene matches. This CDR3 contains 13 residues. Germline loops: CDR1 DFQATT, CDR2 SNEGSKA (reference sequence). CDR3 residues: CSARTGGGQPQHF. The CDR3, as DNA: TGCAGTGCACGGACAGGGGGCGGTCAGCCCCAGCATTTT.

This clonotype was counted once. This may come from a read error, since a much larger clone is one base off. The CDR3, as DNA: TGCGCCAGCAGATACACAGGGGACACTGAAGCTTTCTTT. Translation: CASRYTGDTEAFF. The chain joins TRBV5-1 to TRBJ1-1; TRBD1 aligns across 7 bases. V trimming: 5 bases; J trimming: 3 bases; junction bases outside the gene matches: 4. Looked up from germline, CDR1 is SGHRS and CDR2 is YFSETQ. The CDR3 runs to 13 residues.

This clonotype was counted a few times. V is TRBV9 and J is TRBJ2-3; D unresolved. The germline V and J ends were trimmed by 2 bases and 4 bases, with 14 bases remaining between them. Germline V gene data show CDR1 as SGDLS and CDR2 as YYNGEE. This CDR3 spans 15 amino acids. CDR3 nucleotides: TGTGCCAGCAGCGTCCGCGCCGAAGGCCCAGATACGCAGTATTTT. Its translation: CASSVRAEGPDTQYF.

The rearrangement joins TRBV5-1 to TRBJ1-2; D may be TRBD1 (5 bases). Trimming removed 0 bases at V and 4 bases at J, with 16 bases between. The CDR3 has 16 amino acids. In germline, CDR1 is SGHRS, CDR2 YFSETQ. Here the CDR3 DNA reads TGCGCCAGCAGCTTGGGTGGGGGAGAGGAGACCTATGGCTACACCTTC. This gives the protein CASSLGGGEETYGYTF.

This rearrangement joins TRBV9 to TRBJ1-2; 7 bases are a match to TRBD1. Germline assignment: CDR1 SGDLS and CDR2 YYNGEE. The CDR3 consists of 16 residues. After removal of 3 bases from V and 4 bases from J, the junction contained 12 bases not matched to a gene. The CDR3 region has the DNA TGTGCCAGCAGCGAGCGGGGGGGACAGACAGTCTATGGCTACACCTTC. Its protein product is CASSERGGQTVYGYTF.

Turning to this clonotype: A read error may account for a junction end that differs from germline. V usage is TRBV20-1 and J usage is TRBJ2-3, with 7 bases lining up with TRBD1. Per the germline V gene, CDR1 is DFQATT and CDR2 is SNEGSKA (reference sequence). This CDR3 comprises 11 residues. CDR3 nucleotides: TGCAGTGCCGTTACCGACAGGGTCCATTTTTTT. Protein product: CSAVTDRVHFF.

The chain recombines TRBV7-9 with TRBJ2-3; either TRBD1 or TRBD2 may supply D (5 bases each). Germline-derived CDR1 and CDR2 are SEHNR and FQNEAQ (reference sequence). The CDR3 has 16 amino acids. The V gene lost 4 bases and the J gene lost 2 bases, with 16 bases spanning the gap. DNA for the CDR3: TGTGCCAGCAGCTCCGGGACCGGTCACCTCACAGATACGCAGTATTTT. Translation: CASSSGTGHLTDTQYF.

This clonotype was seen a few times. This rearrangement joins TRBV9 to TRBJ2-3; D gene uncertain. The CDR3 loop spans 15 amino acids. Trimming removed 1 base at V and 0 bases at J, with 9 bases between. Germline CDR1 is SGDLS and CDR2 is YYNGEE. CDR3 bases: TGTGCCAGCAGCGTAACAGCGCCCAGCACAGATACGCAGTATTTT. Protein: CASSVTAPSTDTQYF.

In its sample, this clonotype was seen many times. CDR3 DNA: TGCGCCAGTAGGGACAGGGTTTATGGGGTATACAATGAGCAGTTCTTC. Protein: CASRDRVYGVYNEQFF. The genes are TRBV4-1 and TRBJ2-1; 9 bases are shared with TRBD1. The CDR3 runs to 16 residues. Germline CDR1 reads MGHRA; CDR2 reads YSYEKL. J lost 4 bases, V lost 9 bases, and 13 bases had no gene match.

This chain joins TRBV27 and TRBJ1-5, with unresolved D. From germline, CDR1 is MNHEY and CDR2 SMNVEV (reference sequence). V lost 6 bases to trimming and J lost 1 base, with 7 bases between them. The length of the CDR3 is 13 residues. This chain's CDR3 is CASRKTSNQPQHF. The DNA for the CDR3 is TGTGCCAGCAGAAAGACAAGCAATCAGCCCCAGCATTTT.

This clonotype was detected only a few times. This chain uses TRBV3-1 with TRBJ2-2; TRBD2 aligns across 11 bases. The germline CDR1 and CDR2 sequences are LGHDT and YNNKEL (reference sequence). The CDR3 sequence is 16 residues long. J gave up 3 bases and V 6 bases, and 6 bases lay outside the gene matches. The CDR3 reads CASRAGLAADTGELFF. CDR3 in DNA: TGTGCCAGCAGGGCGGGACTAGCGGCCGACACCGGGGAGCTGTTTTTT.

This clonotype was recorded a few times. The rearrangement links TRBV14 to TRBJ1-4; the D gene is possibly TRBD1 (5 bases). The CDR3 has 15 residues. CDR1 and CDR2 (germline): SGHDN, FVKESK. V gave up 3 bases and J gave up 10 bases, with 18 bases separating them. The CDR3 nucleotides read TGTGCCAGCAGCCAGCTGGCAGGGAACATGGGAAAACTGTTTTTT. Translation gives CASSQLAGNMGKLFF.

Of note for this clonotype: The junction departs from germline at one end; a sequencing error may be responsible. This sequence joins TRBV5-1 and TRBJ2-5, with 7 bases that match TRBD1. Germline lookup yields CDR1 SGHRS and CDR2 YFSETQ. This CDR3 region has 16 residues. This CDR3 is CASGLIGTEFQETQYF. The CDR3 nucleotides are TGCGCCAGCGGCTTGATCGGGACAGAGTTCCAAGAGACCCAGTACTTC.

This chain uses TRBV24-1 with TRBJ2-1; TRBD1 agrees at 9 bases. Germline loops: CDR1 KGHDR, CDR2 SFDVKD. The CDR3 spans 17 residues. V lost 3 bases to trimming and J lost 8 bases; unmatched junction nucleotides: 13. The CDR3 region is CATSDQPPGQGIDEQFF. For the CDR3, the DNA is TGTGCCACCAGTGATCAACCGCCGGGACAGGGAATTGATGAGCAGTTCTTC.

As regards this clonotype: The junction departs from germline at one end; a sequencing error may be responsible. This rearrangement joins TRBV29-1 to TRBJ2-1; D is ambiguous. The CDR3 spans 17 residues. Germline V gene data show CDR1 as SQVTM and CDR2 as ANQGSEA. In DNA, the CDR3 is TGCAGCGTAGAAGGACGGGTGGGTTTTGGCTCCTACAATGAGCAGTTCTTC. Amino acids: CSVEGRVGFGSYNEQFF.

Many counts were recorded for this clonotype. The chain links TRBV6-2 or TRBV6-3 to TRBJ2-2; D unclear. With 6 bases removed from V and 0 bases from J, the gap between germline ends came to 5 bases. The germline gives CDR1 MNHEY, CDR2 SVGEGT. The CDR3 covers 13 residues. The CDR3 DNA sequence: TGTGCCAGCAGCTCGGCGAACACCGGGGAGCTGTTTTTT. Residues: CASSSANTGELFF.

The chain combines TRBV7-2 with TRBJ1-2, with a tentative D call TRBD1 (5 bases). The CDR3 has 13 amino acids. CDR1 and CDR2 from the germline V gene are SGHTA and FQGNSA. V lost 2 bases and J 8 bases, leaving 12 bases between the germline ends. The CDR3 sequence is CASSLRGSDGYTF. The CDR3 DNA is TGTGCCAGCAGCTTACGGGGCAGTGACGGCTACACCTTC.

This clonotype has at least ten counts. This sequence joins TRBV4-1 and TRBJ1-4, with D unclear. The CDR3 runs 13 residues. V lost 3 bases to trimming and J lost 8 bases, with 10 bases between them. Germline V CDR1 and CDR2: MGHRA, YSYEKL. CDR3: CASSHTDREKLFF. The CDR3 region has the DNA TGCGCCAGCAGCCATACCGACCGGGAAAAACTGTTTTTT.

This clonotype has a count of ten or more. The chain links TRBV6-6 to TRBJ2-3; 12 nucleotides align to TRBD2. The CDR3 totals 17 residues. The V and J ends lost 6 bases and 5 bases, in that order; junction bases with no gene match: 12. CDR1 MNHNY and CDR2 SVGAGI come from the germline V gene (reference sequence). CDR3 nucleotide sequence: TGTGCCAGCAGCCCCAGGCTAGCGGGGGGGTTTTTAGATACGCAGTATTTT. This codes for CASSPRLAGGFLDTQYF.

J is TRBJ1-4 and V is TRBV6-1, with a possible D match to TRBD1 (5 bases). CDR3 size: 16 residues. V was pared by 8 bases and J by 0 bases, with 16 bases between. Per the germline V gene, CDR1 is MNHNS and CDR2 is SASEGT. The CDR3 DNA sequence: TGTGCCAGCCAGGGTCGGCGTACGTCAACTAATGAAAAACTGTTTTTT. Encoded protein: CASQGRRTSTNEKLFF.

Here the CDR3 reads CAWSYGLGDEQYF. The DNA for the CDR3 is TGTGCCTGGAGTTACGGCCTCGGGGACGAGCAGTACTTC. This chain joins TRBV30 and TRBJ2-7, with D tentatively TRBD2 (5 bases). The V end was cut by 2 bases, the J end by 5 bases, with 13 bases between. This CDR3 comprises 13 residues. Germline CDR1 is GTSNPN and CDR2 is SVGIG (reference sequence).

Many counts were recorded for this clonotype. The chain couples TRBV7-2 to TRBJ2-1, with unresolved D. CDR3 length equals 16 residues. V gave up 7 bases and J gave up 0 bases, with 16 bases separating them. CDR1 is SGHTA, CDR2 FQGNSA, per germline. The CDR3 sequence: CASTPTAASSYNEQFF. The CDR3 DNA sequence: TGTGCCAGCACCCCCACGGCCGCGAGCTCCTACAATGAGCAGTTCTTC.

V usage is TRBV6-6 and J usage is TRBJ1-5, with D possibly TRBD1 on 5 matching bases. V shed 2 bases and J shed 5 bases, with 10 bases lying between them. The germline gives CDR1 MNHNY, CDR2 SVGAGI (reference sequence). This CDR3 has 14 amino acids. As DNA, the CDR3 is TGTGCCAGCAGTTACGGGGGGTCGGATCAGCCCCAGCATTTT. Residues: CASSYGGSDQPQHF.